These 32 T cell receptor beta chains originate from one sample sequenced in a study of blood T cell repertoires in COVID-19. Sequencing was performed with immunoSEQ multiplex PCR; in TCRdb, only in-frame clones are kept and a portion is missing. The repertoire includes almost 400,000 clones, 70% to 90% of them detected once, and 2% to 2.5% sits in the top ten. Sequenced input: peripheral blood. These receptors were collected from a woman aged 55-69 years with COVID-19, enrolled during active disease.

The rearrangement links TRBV28 to TRBJ1-4; 9 positions match TRBD1. J was trimmed by 6 bases and V by 5 bases; bases with no gene match: 7. This CDR3 comprises 15 residues. From germline, CDR1 is MDHEN and CDR2 SYDVKM. Here the CDR3 reads CASSVVGQGYEKLFF. In DNA, the CDR3 is TGTGCCAGCAGTGTAGTCGGACAGGGGTATGAAAAACTGTTTTTT.

The rearrangement joins TRBV14 to TRBJ1-1, with D possibly TRBD1 on 6 matching bases. Trimming removed 0 bases at V and 5 bases at J, with 13 bases between. Germline V CDR1 and CDR2: SGHDN, FVKESK. The CDR3 is 15 amino acids. The CDR3, as DNA: TGTGCCAGCAGCCAAGACCGGGACAAGAGAACTGAAGCTTTCTTT. This encodes CASSQDRDKRTEAFF. Combining the CDR3 with reference TRBV14 and TRBJ1-1 gives the whole variable domain EAGVTQFPSHSVIEKGQTVTLRCDPISGHDNLYWYRRVMGKEIKFLLHFVKESKQDESGMPNNRFLAERTGGTYSTLKVQPAELEDSGVYFCASSQDRDKRTEAFFGQGTRLTVV.

The chain uses TRBV3-1 (or the pseudogene TRBV3-2) and TRBJ1-6, with TRBD1 as a possible D gene (5 bases). V lost 4 bases and J 3 bases, leaving 19 bases between the germline ends. The germline CDR1 and CDR2 sequences are LGHDT and YNNKEL (reference sequence). The CDR3 loop spans 18 amino acids. The DNA of the CDR3 is TGTGCCAGCAGCCGACGAAGACAGACCAAGTTCTATAATTCACCCCTCCACTTT. It codes for CASSRRRQTKFYNSPLHF.

The chain is built from TRBV18 and TRBJ1-5; 8 nucleotides match TRBD1. From germline, CDR1 is KGHSH and CDR2 LQKENI. The junction had 6 bases not matched to a gene; V was cut back by 3 bases and J by 8 bases. CDR3 length: 14 residues. The CDR3 coding sequence is TGTGCCAGCTCACCGCAACAGGGGGAAGAGCCCCAGCATTTT. It encodes CASSPQQGEEPQHF.

This chain connects TRBV5-1 to TRBJ2-2; 7 bases align to TRBD2. CDR1 and CDR2 from the germline V gene are SGHRS and YFSETQ. The V and J ends lost 0 bases and 5 bases, in that order; junction bases with no gene match: 10. The CDR3 has 17 residues. Written as DNA, the CDR3 is TGCGCCAGCAGCTTGGCCGCGCAGCCAGCGGGGACCGGGGAGCTGTTTTTT. This encodes CASSLAAQPAGTGELFF.

V and J are TRBV27 and TRBJ1-1; a possible D gene is TRBD1 (5 bases). Germline V lookup: CDR1 MNHEY, CDR2 SMNVEV (reference sequence). The V and J ends lost 4 bases and 3 bases respectively, with 15 bases between them. The CDR3 has 15 residues. The CDR3 loop is CASSSGRGRYTEAFF. CDR3 coding DNA: TGTGCCAGCAGTTCGGGACGGGGGAGGTACACTGAAGCTTTCTTT.

This clone has only one observation. The rearrangement links TRBV7-8 to TRBJ2-3; 7 nucleotides align to TRBD2. Germline V lookup: CDR1 SGHVS, CDR2 FQNEAQ. V lost 1 base and J lost 3; bases outside the gene matches: 7. The CDR3 runs 16 residues. DNA for the CDR3: TGTGCCAGCAGCTTAGTTTTGGGGGGGTTGACAGATACGCAGTATTTT. Translating it yields CASSLVLGGLTDTQYF.

The chain joins TRBV18 to TRBJ1-4, with D perhaps TRBD1 (6 bases). V dropped 2 bases and J dropped 3 bases, with 22 bases sitting between them. This CDR3 comprises 19 residues. Germline V gene lookup returns CDR1 KGHSH and CDR2 LQKENI. This CDR3 is CASSPFERAGVKPNEKLFF. CDR3 DNA sequence: TGTGCCAGCTCACCATTTGAGAGGGCAGGGGTTAAGCCTAATGAAAAACTGTTTTTT.

The chain joins TRBV19 to TRBJ1-2; weak D call: TRBD1 (6 bases). Germline lookup yields CDR1 LNHDA and CDR2 SQIVND (reference sequence). V lost 6 bases and J lost 1, with 12 bases in between. This CDR3 spans 14 amino acids. The CDR3 loop reads CASRLTGRNYGYTF. CDR3 sequence (DNA): TGTGCCAGTAGGCTGACAGGACGTAACTATGGCTACACCTTC.

The gene calls are TRBV4-2 and TRBJ2-3, with D possibly TRBD2 on 7 matching bases. Germline-derived CDR1 and CDR2 are LGHNA and YNFKEQ. Trimming left V 4 bases short and J 5 bases short, with 19 bases between. The CDR3 length is 16 residues. The CDR3 sequence is CASSRQGSGGLDTQYF. The CDR3 coding sequence is TGTGCCAGCAGCCGCCAGGGATCGGGGGGCCTAGATACGCAGTATTTT.

The chain couples TRBV2 to TRBJ1-5; D uncertain. The length of the CDR3 is 15 residues. Germline-derived CDR1 and CDR2 are SNHLY and FYNNEI. Between the trimmed V and J ends, which lost 1 base and 0 bases, there was a span of 7 bases. CDR3 protein: CASSEVSHSNQPQHF. The CDR3 nucleotides read TGTGCCAGCAGTGAAGTATCACATAGCAATCAGCCCCAGCATTTT.

The genes are TRBV4-1 and TRBJ2-7, with D possibly being TRBD2 (6 bases). The CDR3 length is 15 residues. V dropped 1 base and J dropped 4 bases, with 14 bases sitting between them. Germline CDR1 and CDR2: MGHRA and YSYEKL. The CDR3 spells CASSQGKGGSYEQYF. DNA of the CDR3: TGCGCCAGCAGCCAAGGGAAGGGAGGAAGTTACGAGCAGTACTTC.

This clone was recorded only once. The chain is built from TRBV5-1 and TRBJ2-4; D is unclear. The V and J ends lost 1 base and 3 bases respectively, with 20 bases between them. The CDR3 covers 18 residues. CDR1 and CDR2 from the germline V gene are SGHRS and YFSETQ. The CDR3 DNA reads as TGCGCCAGCAGCTTGCCTTACAACCCCGAGGAAGGCAAAAACATTCAGTACTTC. It specifies CASSLPYNPEEGKNIQYF. Full variable domain (remainder filled in from reference TRBV5-1 and TRBJ2-4): KAGVTQTPRYLIKTRGQQVTLSCSPISGHRSVSWYQQTPGQGLQFLFEYFSETQRNKGNFPGRFSGRQFSNSRSEMNVSTLELGDSALYLCASSLPYNPEEGKNIQYFGAGTRLSVL.

The chain is built from TRBV2 and TRBJ1-4, with D maybe TRBD1 (6 bases). The CDR3 consists of 16 residues. Germline values: CDR1 SNHLY, CDR2 FYNNEI. Trimming pared 4 bases from V and 2 bases from J, leaving 14 bases between. CDR3 nucleotide sequence: TGTGCCAGCAGTGGAAGAGGGGGGGTGACTAATGAAAAACTGTTTTTT. Residues: CASSGRGGVTNEKLFF.

The chain joins TRBV10-3 to TRBJ2-2; D is perhaps TRBD1 (6 bases). The V and J ends lost 9 bases and 6 bases respectively, with 11 bases between them. The CDR3 is made up of 12 amino acids. From germline, CDR1 is ENHRY and CDR2 SYGVKD. Here the CDR3 DNA reads TGTGCCATACAGGGAACCCCCGGGGAGCTGTTTTTT. Its translation: CAIQGTPGELFF.

The rearrangement uses TRBV9 and TRBJ1-5; D ambiguous. CDR1 and CDR2 (germline): SGDLS, YYNGEE. There are 13 residues in the CDR3. V dropped 0 bases and J dropped 6 bases, with 7 bases sitting between them. The CDR3 protein is CASSVATGQPQHF. For the CDR3, the DNA is TGTGCCAGCAGCGTAGCTACGGGTCAGCCCCAGCATTTT.

The V call is TRBV5-1, the J call TRBJ1-2, with D perhaps TRBD1 (5 bases). The CDR3 contains 14 residues. CDR1 is SGHRS, CDR2 YFSETQ, per germline. Trimming removed 5 bases at V and 5 bases at J, with 16 bases between. The CDR3: CASRGGAPGYGYTF. CDR3 DNA sequence: TGCGCCAGCAGGGGAGGGGCCCCAGGATATGGCTACACCTTC.

CDR3 sequence (DNA): TGTGCCAGCAGCTTTCGACAGAACGGGGAGCTGTTTTTT. Translated: CASSFRQNGELFF. V is TRBV11-2 and J is TRBJ2-2, with D tentatively TRBD1 (5 bases). V lost 3 bases, J lost 7 bases, and 9 bases lay in between. This CDR3 region has 13 residues. Germline V gene data show CDR1 as SGHAT and CDR2 as FQNNGV.

The J gene is TRBJ1-2, the V gene TRBV5-4; D possibly corresponds to TRBD1 (6 bases). From germline, CDR1 is SGHNT and CDR2 YYREEE (reference sequence). Trimming removed 5 bases at V and 1 base at J, with 12 bases between. There are 14 residues in the CDR3. The CDR3 DNA reads as TGTGCCAGCAGTCCGGGGGGCAATAACTATGGCTACACCTTC. Protein product: CASSPGGNNYGYTF.

The rearrangement joins TRBV6-4 to TRBJ2-3; 11 bases are a match to TRBD2. The V gene's germline CDR1 is MRHNA and CDR2 SNTAGT. Trimming cost V 6 bases and J 3 bases; bases outside gene matches: 8. CDR3 length: 16 residues. CDR3 amino acids: CASSDVGLAGTDTQYF. As DNA, the CDR3 is TGTGCCAGCAGCGATGTAGGACTAGCGGGTACAGATACGCAGTATTTT.

The rearrangement uses TRBV3-1 (or the pseudogene TRBV3-2) and TRBJ1-5, with a possible D match to TRBD1 (6 bases). The CDR3 spans 14 residues. Trimming shortened V by 5 bases and J by 6 bases, and 14 bases separated the two germline ends. Germline V gene sequence: CDR1 LGHDT, CDR2 YNNKEL (reference sequence). In nucleotides, the CDR3 is TGTGCCAGCAGCTACGGGACACTAGGTCAGCCCCAGCATTTT. It is translated as CASSYGTLGQPQHF.

The chain joins TRBV3-1 (or the pseudogene TRBV3-2) to TRBJ2-5; maybe TRBD2 (7 bases). With 5 bases removed from V and 5 bases from J, the gap between germline ends came to 12 bases. CDR1 LGHDT and CDR2 YNNKEL come from the germline V gene (reference sequence). The CDR3 is made up of 13 amino acids. CDR3 region: CASSWGGRETQYF. CDR3 DNA: TGTGCCAGCAGCTGGGGGGGCCGCGAGACCCAGTACTTC.

This sequence joins TRBV5-6 and TRBJ2-7; TRBD2 matches at 12 bases. V was clipped by 2 bases and J by 4 bases; unmatched bases: 4. Germline V lookup: CDR1 SGHDT, CDR2 YYEEEE. This CDR3 region has 15 residues. The CDR3 region is CASSFLAGGPYEQYF. DNA for the CDR3: TGTGCCAGCAGCTTTCTAGCGGGGGGGCCATACGAGCAGTACTTC.

The chain links TRBV7-6 to TRBJ2-5; 7 positions match TRBD1. The V and J ends lost 1 base and 1 base, in that order; junction bases with no gene match: 6. Germline V lookup: CDR1 SGHVS, CDR2 FNYEAQ. The CDR3 is 16 residues long. CDR3 coding DNA: TGTGCCAGCAGCTTAGAGGGGGCTTCAGGCCAAGAGACCCAGTACTTC. Its translation: CASSLEGASGQETQYF.

V and J are TRBV5-1 and TRBJ2-2; D perhaps matches TRBD2 (5 bases). The ends were cut back, 2 bases at V and 4 bases at J, with 12 bases in the middle. Germline CDR1 is SGHRS and CDR2 is YFSETQ. The CDR3 sequence is 15 residues long. The CDR3 nucleotides are TGCGCCAGCAGCTTCGGCAGTGGGAGCACCGGGGAGCTGTTTTTT. This gives the protein CASSFGSGSTGELFF.

V gene TRBV28 combines with J gene TRBJ2-5; the match to TRBD2 covers 10 bases. Per germline, CDR1 MDHEN and CDR2 SYDVKM. The V gene end was trimmed by 6 bases and the J gene end by 4 bases; junction bases not matched to a gene: 5. The CDR3 has 14 amino acids. CDR3 sequence reads: CASSSGGALETQYF. The CDR3 nucleotides read TGTGCCAGCAGCAGCGGGGGGGCCCTAGAGACCCAGTACTTC.

The V and J genes are TRBV4-2 and TRBJ2-7, with 11 bases lining up with TRBD1. The CDR3 is 14 residues long. Unmatched junction bases numbered 3, after V lost 4 bases and J lost 4 bases. CDR1 and CDR2 from the germline V gene are LGHNA and YNFKEQ. Here the CDR3 reads CASSLGQGAYEQYF. DNA for the CDR3: TGTGCCAGCAGCCTCGGACAGGGGGCATACGAGCAGTACTTC.

The chain links TRBV4-1 to TRBJ2-7; TRBD2 agrees at 9 bases. This CDR3 contains 16 residues. CDR1 and CDR2 (germline): MGHRA, YSYEKL. J was trimmed by 0 bases and V by 8 bases; bases with no gene match: 11. CDR3 coding DNA: TGCGCCAGCCGACAGATGGCGGGGGGGCCCTCCTACGAGCAGTACTTC. Protein product: CASRQMAGGPSYEQYF.

The J gene is TRBJ2-2, the V gene TRBV12-5; the match to TRBD1 covers 11 bases. Germline CDR1 LGHNT, CDR2 FRNRAP. Losses at the gene ends were 6 bases for V and 5 bases for J; bases not matched to a gene: 5. The CDR3 has 15 amino acids. The CDR3 here is CASGRGQGGTGELFF. The CDR3 coding sequence is TGTGCTAGTGGACGGGGACAGGGGGGTACCGGGGAGCTGTTTTTT.

In its sample, this clone was seen once. V usage is TRBV6-5 and J usage is TRBJ1-2; the match to TRBD1 covers 7 bases. This CDR3 contains 14 residues. The V and J ends lost 2 bases and 7 bases, in that order; junction bases with no gene match: 7. CDR1 MNHEY and CDR2 SVGAGI come from the germline V gene. In DNA, the CDR3 is TGTGCCAGCAGTTACGACCCAGGGGGACCTGGCTACACCTTC. It encodes CASSYDPGGPGYTF.

V is TRBV20-1 and J is TRBJ1-1; D is undetermined. CDR3 length: 11 residues. CDR1 and CDR2 (germline): DFQATT, SNEGSKA (reference sequence). Trimming cost V 3 bases and J 5 bases, with 7 bases left between them. CDR3 coding DNA: TGCAGTGCTAGGAGCGGGACTGAAGCTTTCTTT. This codes for CSARSGTEAFF.

Written as DNA, the CDR3 is TGCGCCAGCAGCTTGGAGGGACAGGCCGCCCGTGGCTACACCTTC. Translated: CASSLEGQAARGYTF. The chain recombines TRBV5-1 with TRBJ1-2; 8 bases agree with TRBD1. Germline-derived CDR1 and CDR2 are SGHRS and YFSETQ. The CDR3 is 15 amino acids. V was pared by 0 bases and J by 7 bases, with 8 bases of the junction left unmatched.